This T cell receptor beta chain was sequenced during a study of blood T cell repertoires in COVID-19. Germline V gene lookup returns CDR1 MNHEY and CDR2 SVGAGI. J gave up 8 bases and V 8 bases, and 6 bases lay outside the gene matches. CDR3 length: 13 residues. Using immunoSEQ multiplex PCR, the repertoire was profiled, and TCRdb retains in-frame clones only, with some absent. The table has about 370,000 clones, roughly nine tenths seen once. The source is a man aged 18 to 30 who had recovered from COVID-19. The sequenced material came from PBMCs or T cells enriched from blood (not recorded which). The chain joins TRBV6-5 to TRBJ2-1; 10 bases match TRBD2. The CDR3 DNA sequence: TGTGCCAGCTCTAGCGGGAGCTGGGATGAGCAGTTCTTC. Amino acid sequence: CASSSGSWDEQFF.